This is a list of T cell receptor beta chains from one sample in a study of blood T cell repertoires in COVID-19. The protocol was immunoSEQ multiplex PCR, while the TCRdb copy is restricted to in-frame clones and leaves out a portion. The repertoire consists of tens of thousands of clones, with approximately 79% occurring once and the leading ten covering roughly 3.9%. The sample consisted of peripheral blood. The source is a man in his 70s with COVID-19, enrolled during active disease. Both conserved end residues are part of each CDR3. The D gene is left open where the match is weak. Part of the rows lack a size; the others show once, few, many or a class for expanded clones.

.,.,TRBV10-3,TRBJ2-6,CAISELGANVLTF,TGTGCCATCAGTGAGCTTGGGGCCAACGTCCTGACTTTC
.,many,TRBV2,TRBJ2-3,CASSESGSGNTDTQYF,TGTGCCAGCAGTGAATCGGGTAGCGGAAACACAGATACGCAGTATTTT
.,few,TRBV5-1,TRBJ1-6,CASSLGSGALYNSPLHF,TGCGCCAGCAGCTTGGGATCAGGGGCTCTCTATAATTCACCCCTCCACTTT
TRBD1,few,TRBV28,TRBJ1-2,CASLQGGLMRYGYTF,TGTGCCAGTCTACAGGGGGGGTTGATGCGGTACGGCTACACCTTC
.,once,TRBV4-1,TRBJ2-5,CASSHQQDGETQYF,TGCGCCAGCAGCCATCAACAGGATGGGGAGACCCAGTACTTC
TRBD1,.,TRBV27,TRBJ2-7,CASSPQGLPYEQYF,TGTGCCAGCAGTCCACAGGGGCTACCCTACGAGCAGTACTTC
TRBD2,.,TRBV3-1/TRBV3-2,TRBJ2-1,CASSKPPLAGGHSYNEQFF,TGTGCCAGCAGCAAGCCCCCCCTAGCGGGAGGCCACTCCTACAATGAGCAGTTCTTC
TRBD2,.,TRBV28,TRBJ2-3,CASRTSGRNTDTQYF,TGTGCCAGCAGGACTAGCGGGAGGAACACAGATACGCAGTATTTT
TRBD1,.,TRBV6-5,TRBJ2-7,CASSYRQGYEQYF,TGTGCCAGCAGTTACAGACAGGGGTACGAGCAGTACTTC
TRBD1,.,TRBV28,TRBJ1-2,CATKTGTGGKYTF,TGTGCCACGAAAACCGGGACAGGGGGGAAATACACCTTC
TRBD1,.,TRBV28,TRBJ2-3,CASSWGQSTDTQYF,TGTGCCAGCAGTTGGGGACAGAGCACAGATACGCAGTATTTT
TRBD2,.,TRBV29-1,TRBJ2-1,CSVEASGPEQFF,TGCAGCGTTGAAGCTAGCGGTCCCGAGCAGTTCTTC
TRBD1,.,TRBV20-1,TRBJ2-4,CSACGQGRNIQYF,TGCAGTGCTTGTGGACAGGGGAGGAACATTCAGTACTTC
.,.,TRBV5-1,TRBJ1-1,CASSLASFGGASTEAFF,TGCGCCAGCAGCTTGGCCTCCTTTGGGGGGGCATCCACTGAAGCTTTCTTT
.,.,TRBV28,TRBJ1-3,CASRPGGGSSGNTIYF,TGTGCCAGCAGGCCGGGCGGGGGGAGCTCTGGAAACACCATATATTTT
TRBD2,.,TRBV7-2,TRBJ2-7,CASSLVNVGTSSYEQYF,TGTGCCAGCAGCTTAGTAAACGTGGGGACTAGCTCCTACGAGCAGTACTTC
TRBD2,.,TRBV7-3,TRBJ2-2,CASSLTGTTLNTGELFF,TGTGCCAGCAGCTTAACTGGGACTACACTGAACACCGGGGAGCTGTTTTTT
.,.,TRBV11-2,TRBJ1-1,CASSPLHSNTEAFF,TGTGCCAGCAGCCCCTTACATTCGAACACTGAAGCTTTCTTT
TRBD1,.,TRBV5-1,TRBJ2-3,CASSFAGQGSTDTQYF,TGCGCCAGCAGCTTCGCCGGACAGGGTAGCACAGATACGCAGTATTTT
TRBD1,few,TRBV7-9,TRBJ2-3,CASSYGQGPTDTQYF,TGTGCCAGCAGTTATGGACAGGGGCCCACAGATACGCAGTATTTT
.,.,TRBV27,TRBJ1-2,CASSLGPGNGYTF,TGTGCCAGCAGTTTAGGTCCGGGTAATGGCTACACCTTC
TRBD1,.,TRBV24-1,TRBJ2-1,CATSDRQGADNEQFF,TGTGCCACCAGTGATCGACAGGGCGCTGACAATGAGCAGTTCTTC
.,many,TRBV19,TRBJ1-5,CASSIPGVGSNQPQHF,TGTGCCAGTAGTATCCCCGGGGTCGGGAGCAATCAGCCCCAGCATTTT
.,.,TRBV6-5,TRBJ1-3,CASSYSAGSDGNTIYF,TGTGCCAGCAGTTACTCAGCAGGGTCGGATGGAAACACCATATATTTT
.,few,TRBV6-5,TRBJ2-7,CASSYRSSYEQYF,TGTGCCAGCAGCTACAGGAGCTCCTACGAGCAGTACTTC
TRBD2,.,TRBV25-1,TRBJ2-1,CASRRGGDYNEQFF,TGTGCCAGCAGAAGGGGAGGGGACTACAATGAGCAGTTCTTC
TRBD2,.,TRBV5-1,TRBJ2-1,CASSSGLAAPYNEQFF,TGCGCCAGCAGCTCCGGACTAGCGGCTCCCTACAATGAGCAGTTCTTC
.,.,TRBV11-2,TRBJ2-1,CASSLASSYNEQFF,TGTGCCAGCAGCTTGGCTAGCAGCTACAATGAGCAGTTCTTC
TRBD1,.,TRBV7-2,TRBJ2-4,CASSEGQGNIQYF,TGTGCCAGCAGCGAGGGACAGGGGAACATTCAGTACTTC
.,.,TRBV25-1,TRBJ1-1,CASSLPEGSTEAFF,TGTGCCAGCAGTCTCCCGGAGGGAAGTACTGAAGCTTTCTTT
.,.,TRBV30,TRBJ2-7,CAWSRSASYEQYF,TGTGCCTGGAGTCGGTCGGCTAGCTACGAGCAGTACTTC
TRBD1,.,TRBV19,TRBJ2-7,CASSALTGMGYEQYF,TGTGCCAGTAGTGCGCTGACAGGGATGGGCTACGAGCAGTACTTC
TRBD1,.,TRBV11-2,TRBJ2-3,CASTRGPDTQYF,TGTGCCAGCACCAGGGGGCCAGATACGCAGTATTTT
.,.,TRBV15,TRBJ1-4,CATSSQSNEKLFF,TGTGCCACCAGCAGTCAGTCTAATGAAAAACTGTTTTTT
.,.,TRBV2,TRBJ1-3,CASSVFSGNTIYF,TGTGCCAGCAGCGTATTCTCTGGAAACACCATATATTTT
.,.,TRBV28,TRBJ2-7,CATAPGSSYEQYF,TGTGCCACCGCTCCGGGGAGCTCCTACGAGCAGTACTTC
.,.,TRBV7-2,TRBJ2-5,CASRKEAGHWTQYF,TGTGCCAGCAGAAAAGAGGCAGGGCACTGGACCCAGTACTTC
TRBD1,once,TRBV11-3,TRBJ2-1,CASSDRDRGNNEQFF,TGTGCCAGCAGCGACCGGGACAGGGGAAACAATGAGCAGTTCTTC
.,many,TRBV5-1,TRBJ2-5,CASSAYGQKQETQYF,TGCGCCAGCAGCGCTTATGGACAGAAACAAGAGACCCAGTACTTC
TRBD2,once,TRBV3-1/TRBV3-2,TRBJ2-5,CASSHWREIGETQYF,TGTGCCAGCAGCCATTGGCGGGAGATAGGGGAGACCCAGTACTTC
.,.,TRBV29-1,TRBJ2-1,CSALRTYNEQFF,TGCAGCGCCCTGAGGACCTACAATGAGCAGTTCTTC
.,.,TRBV5-1,TRBJ2-2,CASSLGLANTGELFF,TGCGCCAGCAGCTTGGGGCTAGCGAACACCGGGGAGCTGTTTTTT
.,.,TRBV7-9,TRBJ2-3,CASSPRLADTQYF,TGTGCCAGCAGCCCCCGACTTGCAGATACGCAGTATTTT
.,few,TRBV11-2,TRBJ2-2,CASSPGARTGELFF,TGTGCCAGCAGCCCGGGAGCCCGCACCGGGGAGCTGTTTTTT